The entry below gives a single T cell receptor beta chain sequence along with its context. The source of the sample is a study of blood T cell repertoires in COVID-19. Turning to the study itself: The United States, Italy and Spain provided the acute and convalescent COVID-19 samples. Sources were T cells, B-cell-depleted T cells, or PBMCs; the material itself was cDNA or gDNA.

Methods used by the authors: Quantification of nucleated cells was approximated via reference gene primer amplification. TCRdb's table, derived via immunoSEQ multiplex PCR, lists solely in-frame clones and lacks some. Clone size and the V and J calls come from that table; the DNA yielded D and trimming. The table records tens of thousands of clones, about 85% of them present only once. Germline CDR1 reads SGHTA; CDR2 reads FQGTGA. The CDR3 is made up of 17 amino acids. Unmatched junction bases numbered 5, after V lost 2 bases and J lost 0 bases. The source of this sequence is a woman in her 70s in a cohort sampled during active COVID-19. The sequencing sample was made of peripheral blood. The chain has TRBV7-3 and TRBJ2-3; 10 nucleotides line up with TRBD2. CDR3 nucleotides: TGTGCCAGCAGCTTAGAACTAGCGGGGATAAGCACAGATACGCAGTATTTT. As protein: CASSLELAGISTDTQYF.